Shown below are 26 T cell receptor beta chains from a single sample sequenced in a study of cytomegalovirus exposure and HLA in healthy donors. In the PCR, 60 Vbeta and 13 Jbeta primers were used. Clones were read by immunoSEQ multiplex PCR, and TCRdb kept only the in-frame ones, dropping some. This table has roughly 120,000 clones, approximately 80% appearing once. The specimen sequenced was PBMCs. The source of these receptors is a man under 40 in good health and CMV-seronegative.

This clone showed up just once. CDR3 sequence: CASRLESSGRYEQYF. CDR3 DNA: TGCGCCAGCAGGCTTGAATCTAGCGGGAGATACGAGCAGTACTTC. The genes are TRBV5-1 and TRBJ2-7, with 10 bases aligning to TRBD2. The CDR3 has 15 residues. CDR1 is SGHRS and CDR2 is YFSETQ in the germline V gene. After removal of 5 bases from V and 4 bases from J, the junction contained 9 bases not matched to a gene.

This clone is a singleton in its sample. V usage is TRBV27 and J usage is TRBJ2-3, with 9 bases identical to TRBD2. V trimming: 5 bases; J trimming: 5 bases; junction bases outside the gene matches: 8. Germline assignment: CDR1 MNHEY and CDR2 SMNVEV (reference sequence). CDR3 length: 15 residues. The CDR3 is CASSPLAGVVDTQYF. CDR3 in DNA: TGTGCCAGCAGTCCGTTAGCGGGAGTGGTAGATACGCAGTATTTT.

The genes are TRBV6-1 and TRBJ2-3, with TRBD1 matching 7 bases. Germline values: CDR1 MNHNS, CDR2 SASEGT. The CDR3 is 13 amino acids. V was pared by 6 bases and J by 4 bases, with 4 bases of the junction left unmatched. The CDR3 DNA reads TGTGCCAGCAGGAACAGGGGTGCAGATACGCAGTATTTT. Its protein product is CASRNRGADTQYF.

The genes are TRBV28 and TRBJ2-1; TRBD1 agrees at 9 bases. V lost 8 bases, J lost 3 bases, and 11 bases stayed unmatched. Germline loops: CDR1 MDHEN, CDR2 SYDVKM. CDR3 length equals 16 residues. CDR3 region: CASGKDRDRVYNEQFF. DNA for the CDR3: TGTGCCAGCGGAAAAGATCGGGACAGGGTCTACAATGAGCAGTTCTTC.

The chain carries TRBV25-1 and TRBJ1-1; 7 bases fit TRBD1. Per germline, CDR1 MGHDK and CDR2 SYGVNS. This CDR3 is built from 15 residues. The V gene end was trimmed by 4 bases and the J gene end by 1 base; junction bases not matched to a gene: 6. The CDR3 is CASSGSGTANTEAFF. CDR3 DNA sequence: TGTGCCAGCAGTGGTTCCGGGACAGCGAACACTGAAGCTTTCTTT.

The chain joins TRBV9 to TRBJ1-1; the match to TRBD1 covers 8 bases. Trimming took 6 bases from V and 1 from J; bases not matched to a gene: 11. CDR1 and CDR2 from the germline V gene are SGDLS and YYNGEE. The CDR3 totals 16 residues. The CDR3 region is CASKAGQGQENTEAFF. The CDR3 coding sequence is TGTGCCAGCAAAGCAGGACAGGGCCAGGAGAACACTGAAGCTTTCTTT.

The chain employs TRBV27 and TRBJ2-3; D uncertain. Germline V lookup: CDR1 MNHEY, CDR2 SMNVEV (reference sequence). The CDR3 spans 16 residues. V was shortened by 3 bases and J by 4 bases, with 17 bases between the two germline ends. CDR3 protein: CASSFFAEKVADTQYF. The CDR3 bases are TGTGCCAGCAGTTTCTTCGCGGAGAAGGTGGCAGATACGCAGTATTTT.

V is TRBV28 and J is TRBJ2-1, with 12 bases that match TRBD2. From germline, CDR1 is MDHEN and CDR2 SYDVKM. The CDR3 runs to 19 residues. The trim removed 1 base at V and 3 bases at J, leaving 10 bases unmatched. CDR3 sequence (DNA): TGTGCCAGCAGTTTATTCCGGACTAGCGGGACCCCGTTCTACAATGAGCAGTTCTTC. As protein: CASSLFRTSGTPFYNEQFF.

Concerning this clone itself: An end of the junction differs from the germline gene, which may be a read error. The CDR3 DNA sequence: TGTGCCAGCAGCGTAGCCCGGGACAGAGCAACATATGGCTACCCCTTC. This encodes CASSVARDRATYGYPF. The chain couples TRBV9 to TRBJ1-2, with 7 bases that match TRBD1. CDR3 length: 16 amino acids. From germline, CDR1 is SGDLS and CDR2 YYNGEE.

There are a few counts of this clone. The chain combines TRBV4-1 with TRBJ2-7; 9 positions agree with TRBD2. V shed 3 bases, J shed 3 bases, and the junction held 6 bases outside the gene matches. Germline lookup yields CDR1 MGHRA and CDR2 YSYEKL. There are 15 residues in the CDR3. CDR3 residues: CASSQNSGSIYEQYF. CDR3 DNA sequence: TGCGCCAGCAGCCAGAATAGCGGGAGTATCTACGAGCAGTACTTC.

DNA for the CDR3: TGCGCCAGCCGCCGGGACTCCCCCCGAGGGAATGAGCAGTTCTTC. Its translation: CASRRDSPRGNEQFF. This rearrangement joins TRBV10-2 to TRBJ2-1, with a possible D match to TRBD2 (6 bases). Trimming removed 8 bases from V and 7 bases from J, with 21 bases in between. CDR1 is WSHSY, CDR2 SAAADI, per germline. The CDR3 sequence is 15 residues long.

A few counts support this clone. The chain has TRBV29-1 and TRBJ2-7; 8 bases line up with TRBD2. The germline V gene encodes CDR1 SQVTM and CDR2 ANQGSEA. This CDR3 spans 15 amino acids. V trimming: 3 bases; J trimming: 1 base; junction bases outside the gene matches: 8. The CDR3 DNA sequence: TGCAGCGTTGAGGCCGGGACTAGTTCGTCCTACGAGCAGTACTTC. Translating gives CSVEAGTSSSYEQYF.

This chain connects TRBV5-5 to TRBJ2-7; 8 bases are shared with TRBD2. V shed 3 bases, J shed 0 bases, and the junction held 5 bases outside the gene matches. The CDR3 is 15 amino acids. Germline V lookup: CDR1 SGHKS, CDR2 YYEKEE (reference sequence). CDR3 region: CASSSTGTSSYEQYF. DNA of the CDR3: TGTGCCAGCAGCTCGACGGGGACTAGCTCCTACGAGCAGTACTTC.

The V call is TRBV7-2, the J call TRBJ2-1; the match to TRBD1 covers 10 bases. Losses at the gene ends were 7 bases for V and 6 bases for J; bases not matched to a gene: 9. Per the germline V gene, CDR1 is SGHTA and CDR2 is FQGNSA. This CDR3 region has 15 residues. CDR3 loop: CASTPGTGAGNEQFF. CDR3 coding DNA: TGTGCCAGCACTCCCGGGACAGGGGCGGGCAATGAGCAGTTCTTC. Using reference TRBV7-2 and TRBJ2-1 for the parts outside the CDR3, the full variable domain is GAGVSQSPSNKVTEKGKDVELRCDPISGHTALYWYRQSLGQGLEFLIYFQGNSAPDKSGLPSDRFSAERTGGSVSTLTIQRTQQEDSAVYLCASTPGTGAGNEQFFGPGTRLTVL.

This rearrangement joins TRBV30 to TRBJ2-7; 7 positions match TRBD1. This CDR3 is 14 amino acids long. Germline V gene lookup returns CDR1 GTSNPN and CDR2 SVGIG (reference sequence). Losses at the gene ends were 1 base for V and 9 bases for J; bases not matched to a gene: 12. Here the CDR3 reads CAWSERQGSSLQYF. The DNA for the CDR3 is TGTGCCTGGAGTGAAAGACAGGGCTCTAGTCTGCAGTACTTC. Full variable domain (missing parts from reference TRBV30 and TRBJ2-7): SQTIHQWPATLVQPVGSPLSLECTVEGTSNPNLYWYRQAAGRGLQLLFYSVGIGQISSEVPQNLSASRPQDRQFILSSKKLLLSDSGFYLCAWSERQGSSLQYFGPGTRLTVT.

CDR3: CASSAYREGTEAFF. The CDR3 DNA follows: TGTGCCAGCAGCGCTTACAGGGAGGGCACTGAAGCTTTCTTT. This chain uses TRBV9 with TRBJ1-1, with D maybe TRBD1 (6 bases). The V end lost 3 bases, the J end lost 4 bases, and 13 bases lay between the germline ends. CDR1 is SGDLS and CDR2 is YYNGEE in the germline V gene. The CDR3 is 14 amino acids.

V usage is TRBV25-1 and J usage is TRBJ1-2, with D possibly being TRBD1 (5 bases). The CDR3 length is 12 residues. CDR1 and CDR2 (germline): MGHDK, SYGVNS. Deletions cut 2 bases from V and 8 bases from J, with 9 bases between. CDR3 DNA: TGTGCCAGCAGTGAAGGGGCAAGGGGCTACACCTTC. It is translated as CASSEGARGYTF.

A word on this clone: Other DNA sequences in the same sample also yield this CDR3. This chain joins TRBV28 and TRBJ2-5; D may be TRBD2 (5 bases). Germline V gene data show CDR1 as MDHEN and CDR2 as SYDVKM. This CDR3 is 16 amino acids long. V was shortened by 4 bases and J by 8 bases, with 23 bases between the two germline ends. CDR3 protein: CASSSGSTRGSETQYF. The CDR3 DNA follows: TGTGCCAGCAGTTCCGGGTCAACGAGAGGGTCAGAAACCCAGTACTTC.

This clone came up once. V gene TRBV5-1 combines with J gene TRBJ1-2, with no clear D. CDR3 length: 15 residues. CDR1 is SGHRS, CDR2 YFSETQ, per germline. The V gene lost 0 bases and the J gene lost 7 bases, with 16 bases spanning the gap. CDR3 sequence reads: CASSLEAGLAGGYTF. CDR3 DNA: TGCGCCAGCAGCTTGGAGGCGGGCTTGGCGGGTGGCTACACCTTC. The full variable domain, completed using reference TRBV5-1 and TRBJ1-2, is KAGVTQTPRYLIKTRGQQVTLSCSPISGHRSVSWYQQTPGQGLQFLFEYFSETQRNKGNFPGRFSGRQFSNSRSEMNVSTLELGDSALYLCASSLEAGLAGGYTFGSGTRLTVV.

The CDR3 loop is CASSVEGLVSGELFF. CDR3 in DNA: TGTGCCAGCAGCGTAGAAGGCCTAGTATCCGGGGAGCTGTTTTTT. The gene calls are TRBV9 and TRBJ2-2, with unresolved D. V shed 0 bases and J shed 6 bases, with 12 bases lying between them. CDR1 and CDR2 (germline): SGDLS, YYNGEE. The length of the CDR3 is 15 residues.

The rearrangement links TRBV28 to TRBJ1-6; 7 positions match TRBD1. The trim removed 5 bases at V and 3 bases at J, leaving 4 bases unmatched. Germline CDR1 and CDR2: MDHEN and SYDVKM. The CDR3 is made up of 15 amino acids. CDR3 loop: CASSTGDSYNSPLHF. The CDR3 coding sequence is TGTGCCAGCAGTACTGGGGACAGCTATAATTCACCCCTCCACTTT.

The gene calls are TRBV10-3 and TRBJ2-1; 13 bases are a match to TRBD2. V shed 4 bases and J 7 bases; nucleotides not matched to a gene: 1. The CDR3 contains 14 residues. Germline V gives CDR1 ENHRY, CDR2 SYGVKD. The CDR3: CAISGGLAGNEQFF. In DNA form, the CDR3 reads TGTGCCATCAGTGGGGGACTAGCGGGAAATGAGCAGTTCTTC.

This chain links TRBV7-9 with TRBJ2-5, with D maybe TRBD1 (6 bases). V was trimmed by 3 bases and J by 5 bases, leaving 16 bases between them. The length of the CDR3 is 15 residues. Germline V CDR1 and CDR2: SEHNR, FQNEAQ (reference sequence). The chain's CDR3 is CASSFPGHPGETQYF. The CDR3 DNA reads as TGTGCCAGCAGCTTTCCGGGACACCCGGGGGAGACCCAGTACTTC.

The gene calls are TRBV6-6 and TRBJ2-5, with 9 bases that match TRBD1. From germline, CDR1 is MNHNY and CDR2 SVGAGI (reference sequence). The CDR3 spans 15 residues. V lost 8 bases and J lost 3; bases outside the gene matches: 10. CDR3 sequence: CASGSRTGAKETQYF. CDR3 bases: TGTGCCAGCGGAAGTAGGACAGGGGCCAAAGAGACCCAGTACTTC.

This chain links TRBV9 with TRBJ2-7, with 8 bases that match TRBD2. In germline, CDR1 is SGDLS, CDR2 YYNGEE. Germline trimming cut 4 bases from V and 5 bases from J; bases unmatched to any gene: 8. CDR3 length: 14 amino acids. The CDR3 bases are TGTGCCAGCAGCCCGGGGACTAGTTGGCACGAGCAGTACTTC. This gives the protein CASSPGTSWHEQYF.

This clone showed up just once. The V and J genes are TRBV7-6 and TRBJ2-7, with D maybe TRBD2 (5 bases). The germline CDR1 and CDR2 sequences are SGHVS and FNYEAQ. The V end lost 3 bases, the J end lost 6 bases, and 12 bases lay between the germline ends. The CDR3 consists of 13 residues. CDR3 amino acids: CASSFEGASEQYF. The CDR3 DNA sequence: TGTGCCAGCAGCTTCGAGGGAGCTAGCGAGCAGTACTTC.